The T cell receptor beta chain under discussion was sequenced for a study of control samples from healthy donors and cancer patients. TCRdb's copy holds only in-frame clones and misses some; the assay was immunoSEQ multiplex PCR. The repertoire consists of around 180,000 clones, with around 88% occurring once and the leading ten covering around 5%. Germline V gene lookup returns CDR1 KGHSH and CDR2 LQKENI. V shed 3 bases and J shed 2 bases, with 23 bases lying between them. CDR3 length equals 19 residues. This clonotype was obtained from a woman under 40 in good health. Sequencing used blood. The V gene is TRBV18, the J gene TRBJ1-3, with D maybe TRBD1 (6 bases). CDR3 loop: CASSPNIPRAGAPGNTIYF. The DNA for the CDR3 is TGTGCCAGCTCACCTAACATCCCTCGTGCGGGGGCGCCTGGAAACACCATATATTTT. Full variable domain (remainder filled in from reference TRBV18 and TRBJ1-3): NAGVMQNPRHLVRRRGQEARLRCSPMKGHSHVYWYRQLPEEGLKFMVYLQKENIIDESGMPKERFSAEFPKEGPSILRIQQVVRGDSAAYFCASSPNIPRAGAPGNTIYFGEGSWLTVV.